Below, 16 T cell receptor beta chains from the same sample are listed, as sequenced in a study of read filtering for tumor transcriptome and immune sequencing. From 350 to 500 ng of RNA, a library with molecular barcoded alpha/delta and beta/gamma adaptors was made. One entry per CDR3 protein results from TCRdb running MiXCR on the reads. Of roughly 38,000 distinct CDR3 sequences in the sample, 13% were seen once. Sequencing input: a population of CD138-negative cells sorted from bone marrow. These receptors were obtained from a donor aged 40 or older with multiple myeloma.

This clonotype was observed at least ten times. The V gene is TRBV10-3, the J gene TRBJ1-1, with TRBD1 matching 12 bases. Germline CDR1 reads ENHRY; CDR2 reads SYGVKD. V shed 0 bases, J shed 5 bases, and the junction held 4 bases outside the gene matches. There are 16 residues in the CDR3. CDR3 region: CAISESGQGARTEAFF. The CDR3 DNA reads as TGTGCCATCAGTGAGTCGGGACAGGGGGCCCGAACTGAAGCTTTCTTT.

The chain is built from TRBV4-2 and TRBJ2-1; D assignment may be TRBD1 or TRBD2 (6 bases each). This CDR3 contains 16 residues. Germline lookup yields CDR1 LGHNA and CDR2 YNFKEQ. V was clipped by 0 bases and J by 6 bases, with 15 bases between them. The CDR3 bases are TGTGCCAGCAGCCAAGACAGGGGCGGGACGTCCAATGAGCAGTTCTTC. This encodes CASSQDRGGTSNEQFF.

This clonotype was seen more than once but under ten times. The V gene is TRBV14, the J gene TRBJ1-1, with D maybe TRBD1 (5 bases). CDR1 and CDR2 (germline): SGHDN, FVKESK. The CDR3 sequence is 14 residues long. V shed 2 bases and J shed 0 bases, with 7 bases lying between them. DNA for the CDR3: TGTGCCAGCAGCCAACGGGGCCTGAACACTGAAGCTTTCTTT. Translating it yields CASSQRGLNTEAFF.

This clonotype has at least ten counts. A junction boundary mismatches the germline segment, possibly from a read error. The genes are TRBV19 and TRBJ2-1, with D uncertain. The CDR3 contains 13 residues. Per the germline V gene, CDR1 is LNHDA and CDR2 is SQIVND (reference sequence). The DNA for the CDR3 is TGTGCCAGTGGTATTTTCGAGAACAATGAGCAGTTCTTC. It specifies CASGIFENNEQFF.

With regard to this clonotype: Possible read error: a much larger clone is one base away. The chain links TRBV27 to TRBJ2-1, with D possibly matching TRBD1 (5 bases). The CDR3 extends over 12 amino acids. Germline V CDR1 and CDR2: MNHEY, SMNVEV (reference sequence). In DNA form, the CDR3 reads TGTGCCACCATAGGGGTTTACAATGGGCAGTTCTTC. It translates to CATIGVYNGQFF.

At least ten counts were recorded for this clonotype. This chain connects TRBV20-1 to TRBJ2-3; 7 positions agree with TRBD2. From germline, CDR1 is DFQATT and CDR2 SNEGSKA (reference sequence). This CDR3 is 15 amino acids long. After removal of 5 bases from V and 1 base from J, the junction contained 9 bases not matched to a gene. DNA for the CDR3: TGCAGTGCTGGGTCGCGGGAGACAGGCACAGATACGCAGTATTTT. This gives the protein CSAGSRETGTDTQYF.

This clonotype was seen repeatedly, ten times or more. This chain uses TRBV30 with TRBJ2-7, with TRBD2 identical over 7 bases. Unmatched junction bases numbered 9, after V lost 1 base and J lost 3 bases. CDR1 is GTSNPN and CDR2 is SVGIG in the germline V gene (reference sequence). There are 15 residues in the CDR3. The CDR3 DNA reads TGTGCCTGGAGTGCCTTCAGCGGGATCTTCTACGAGCAGTACTTC. Translating gives CAWSAFSGIFYEQYF.

Notes on this clonotype: With a much larger clone just one base away, this may be a read error. The chain joins TRBV2 to TRBJ2-1; 9 bases fit TRBD2. V shed 7 bases, J shed 6 bases, and the junction held 7 bases outside the gene matches. The CDR3 is 14 amino acids. CDR1 and CDR2 (germline): SNHLY, FYNNEI. The CDR3 is CASTSSGEGNEQFF. The CDR3 region has the DNA TGTGCCAGCACCTCTAGCGGGGAGGGCAATGAGCAGTTCTTC.

This clonotype was seen more than once but under ten times. V gene TRBV9 combines with J gene TRBJ2-3; weak D call: TRBD1 (5 bases). Germline values: CDR1 SGDLS, CDR2 YYNGEE. The V end was cut by 4 bases, the J end by 3 bases, with 21 bases between. This CDR3 is built from 17 residues. The CDR3 sequence is CASSHPQSGYATDTQYF. As DNA, the CDR3 is TGTGCCAGCAGCCACCCCCAATCAGGGTATGCGACAGATACGCAGTATTTT.

This clonotype was found many times. This sequence joins TRBV6-2 or TRBV6-3 and TRBJ2-4; D tentatively reads TRBD1 or TRBD2 (6 bases each). The CDR3 contains 15 residues. Trimming removed 5 bases at V and 0 bases at J, with 11 bases between. CDR1 and CDR2 from the germline V gene are MNHEY and SVGEGT. In DNA form, the CDR3 reads TGTGCCAGCAGTCAAGGGGGGCTAGCCAAAAACATTCAGTACTTC. This codes for CASSQGGLAKNIQYF.

The table lists this clonotype with many counts. The V call is TRBV9, the J call TRBJ2-1; maybe TRBD1 (5 bases). CDR3 length equals 15 residues. The V end lost 0 bases, the J end lost 1 base, and 8 bases lay between the germline ends. Germline V gene sequence: CDR1 SGDLS, CDR2 YYNGEE. The CDR3 region has the DNA TGTGCCAGCAGCGTAGGGGGCGGATCCTACAATGAGCAGTTCTTC. It translates to CASSVGGGSYNEQFF.

In its sample, this clonotype was seen many times. This chain connects TRBV6-6 to TRBJ2-5; a weak D match, TRBD1 (5 bases). The germline V and J ends were trimmed by 8 bases and 1 base, with 8 bases remaining between them. Per the germline V gene, CDR1 is MNHNY and CDR2 is SVGAGI (reference sequence). The CDR3 contains 12 residues. This CDR3 is CASYRSQETQYF. The CDR3 DNA reads TGTGCCAGCTACAGGTCCCAAGAGACCCAGTACTTC.

This clonotype was picked up many times. The gene calls are TRBV20-1 and TRBJ2-7; the match to TRBD2 covers 9 bases. The V and J ends lost 5 bases and 1 base, in that order; junction bases with no gene match: 9. From germline, CDR1 is DFQATT and CDR2 SNEGSKA (reference sequence). The CDR3 is made up of 15 amino acids. This chain's CDR3 is CSAGAGGPRSYEQYF. In nucleotides, the CDR3 is TGCAGTGCTGGTGCGGGAGGGCCTCGGTCCTACGAGCAGTACTTC.

This clonotype occurred many times. The chain has TRBV3-1 and TRBJ2-5; D not resolved. CDR1 LGHDT and CDR2 YNNKEL come from the germline V gene (reference sequence). The ends were cut back, 10 bases at V and 2 bases at J, with 20 bases in the middle. This CDR3 comprises 15 residues. The CDR3 loop reads CATAKSTIPQETQYF. The CDR3, as DNA: TGTGCCACCGCGAAAAGCACGATACCACAAGAGACCCAGTACTTC.

This clonotype was seen repeatedly, ten times or more. The genes are TRBV7-9 and TRBJ2-7; 9 bases agree with TRBD1. The germline CDR1 and CDR2 sequences are SEHNR and FQNEAQ (reference sequence). Trimming removed 5 bases from V and 6 bases from J; junction bases left unmatched: 11. This CDR3 comprises 15 residues. This chain's CDR3 is CASSARGQGDTEQYF. DNA of the CDR3: TGTGCCAGCAGCGCGAGGGGACAGGGTGATACCGAGCAGTACTTC.

Ten or more counts support this clonotype. The genes are TRBV6-2 or TRBV6-3 and TRBJ2-7; maybe TRBD2 (5 bases). Germline V gives CDR1 MNHEY, CDR2 SVGEGT. The CDR3 spans 13 residues. Trimming shortened V by 2 bases and J by 7 bases, and 12 bases separated the two germline ends. The chain's CDR3 is CASSYEAEKEQYF. The DNA for the CDR3 is TGTGCCAGCAGTTACGAAGCGGAGAAGGAGCAGTACTTC.